This TCR beta chain appears in the sequencing data of a study of lymphopenia after photon versus proton radiotherapy. Study results and caveats: Proton therapy kept repertoires fairly stable, unlike photons, which gained effector/memory cells. Authors raise, but do not show, better survival with proton therapy. Post-nadir diversity loss with photons came from oligoclonal expansion, particularly CD8+ Temra cells.

Worth noting for this clone: The target antigen is unknown.

The CDR3 is made up of 15 amino acids. Measured with immunoSEQ multiplex PCR; TCRdb has only the in-frame clones, and not every one. The data contain about 60,000 clones, 70% to 85% of them singletons. Sequencing was performed on peripheral blood, taken from a patient treated with proton-based radiotherapy. The origin of this receptor is a man aged 55 to 70 with pancreatic cancer. This rearrangement joins TRBV21-1 to TRBJ2-7; TRBD2 was called by the table and not checked on the DNA. TRBV21-1 is marked as a pseudogene. CDR3 bases: TGTGCCAGCGGACGATTGGAGCGGGAGAGCCGCGAGCAGTACTTC. Amino acid sequence: CASGRLERESREQYF.